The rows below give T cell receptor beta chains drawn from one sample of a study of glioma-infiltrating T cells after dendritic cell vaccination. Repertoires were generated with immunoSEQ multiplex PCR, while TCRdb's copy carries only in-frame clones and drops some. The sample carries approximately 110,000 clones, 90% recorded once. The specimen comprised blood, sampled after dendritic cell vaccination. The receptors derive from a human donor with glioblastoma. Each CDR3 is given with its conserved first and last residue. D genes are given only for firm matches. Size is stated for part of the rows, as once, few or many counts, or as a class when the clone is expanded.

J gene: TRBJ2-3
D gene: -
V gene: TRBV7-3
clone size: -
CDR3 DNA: TGTGCCAGCAGTCAAGGGACTAGCACAGATACGCAGTATTTT
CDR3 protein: CASSQGTSTDTQYF

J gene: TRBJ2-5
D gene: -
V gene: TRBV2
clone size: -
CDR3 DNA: TGTGCCAGCAGTTCTAGATCCCAAGAGACCCAGTACTTC
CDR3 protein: CASSSRSQETQYF

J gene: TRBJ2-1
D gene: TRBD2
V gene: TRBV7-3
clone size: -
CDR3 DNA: TGTGCCAGCAGCGCGACTAGCGGGAGGGCCTACAATGAGCAGTTCTTC
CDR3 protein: CASSATSGRAYNEQFF

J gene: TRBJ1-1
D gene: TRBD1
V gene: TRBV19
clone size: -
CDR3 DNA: TGTGCCAGTAGTATCGGGACAGGGCGGAACACTGAAGCTTTCTTT
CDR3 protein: CASSIGTGRNTEAFF

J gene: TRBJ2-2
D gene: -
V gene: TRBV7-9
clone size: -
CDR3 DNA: TGTGCCAGCAGCTTGGGAGCGGCGAACACCGGGGAGCTGTTTTTT
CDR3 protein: CASSLGAANTGELFF

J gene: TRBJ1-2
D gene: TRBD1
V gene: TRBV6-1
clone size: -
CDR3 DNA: TGTGCCAGCTACAGGGGGCCTGGCTATGGCTACACCTTC
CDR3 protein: CASYRGPGYGYTF

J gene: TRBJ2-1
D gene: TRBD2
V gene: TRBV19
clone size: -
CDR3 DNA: TGTGCCAGTAGTTCCCTAGCGGGAGCACACTCCTACAATGAGCAGTTCTTC
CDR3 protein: CASSSLAGAHSYNEQFF

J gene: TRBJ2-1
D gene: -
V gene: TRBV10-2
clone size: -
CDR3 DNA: TGCGCCAGCAGTGAGTCTGGGTTGACAGGAAACAATGAGCAGTTCTTC
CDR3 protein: CASSESGLTGNNEQFF

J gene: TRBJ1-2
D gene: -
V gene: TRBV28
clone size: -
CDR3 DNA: TGTGCCAGCAGTAACCTCCAGGTTTCAGGCTACACCTTC
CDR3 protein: CASSNLQVSGYTF

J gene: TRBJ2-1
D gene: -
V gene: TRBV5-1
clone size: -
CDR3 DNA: TGCGCCAGCAGTCAAGACGTAGTCGGGGGCAATGAGCAGTTCTTC
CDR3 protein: CASSQDVVGGNEQFF

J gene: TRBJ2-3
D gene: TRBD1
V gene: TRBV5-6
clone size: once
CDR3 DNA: TGTGCCAGCAGCCGACCAGGGGGCAATATCACAGATACGCAGTATTTT
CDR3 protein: CASSRPGGNITDTQYF

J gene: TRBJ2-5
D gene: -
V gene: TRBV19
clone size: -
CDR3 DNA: TGTGCCAGCAGAGCTGGGGTGGGGAGTCAAGAGACCCAGTACTTC
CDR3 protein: CASRAGVGSQETQYF

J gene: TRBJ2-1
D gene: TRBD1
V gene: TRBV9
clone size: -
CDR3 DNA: TGTGCCAGCAGCGACAGGGGGCTCGGGAATGAGCAGTTCTTC
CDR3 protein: CASSDRGLGNEQFF

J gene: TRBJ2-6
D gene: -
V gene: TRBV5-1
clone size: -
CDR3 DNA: TGCGCCAGCAGCTTGGGTCAGGGGTCTTCTGGGGCCAACGTCCTGACTTTC
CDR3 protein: CASSLGQGSSGANVLTF

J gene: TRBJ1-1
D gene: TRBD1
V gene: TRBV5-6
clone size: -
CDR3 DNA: TGTGCCAGCAGCCTCAGGGGGCAGGCTTTCTTT
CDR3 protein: CASSLRGQAFF

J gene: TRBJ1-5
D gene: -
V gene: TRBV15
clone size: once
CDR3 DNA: TGTGCCACCAGCAGAGATCAGGGCGGTCAGCCCCAGCATTTT
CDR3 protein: CATSRDQGGQPQHF

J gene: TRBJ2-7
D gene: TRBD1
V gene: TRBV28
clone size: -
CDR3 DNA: TGTGCCAGCAGTTTATGGGGACAGGGGGCCTACGAGCAGTACTTC
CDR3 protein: CASSLWGQGAYEQYF

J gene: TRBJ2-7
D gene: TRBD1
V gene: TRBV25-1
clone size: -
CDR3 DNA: TGTGCCAGCAGTGGGACAGGGGACTTGTACGAGCAGTACTTC
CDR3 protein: CASSGTGDLYEQYF

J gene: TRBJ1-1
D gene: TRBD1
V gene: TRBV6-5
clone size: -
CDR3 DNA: TGTGCCAGCCATGGACAGGGGGTTATGAACACTGAAGCTTTCTTT
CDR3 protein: CASHGQGVMNTEAFF

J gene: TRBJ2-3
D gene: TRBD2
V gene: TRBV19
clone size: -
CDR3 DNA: TGTGCCAGTAGTCCCACTAGCGCCACTAGCACAGATACGCAGTATTTT
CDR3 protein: CASSPTSATSTDTQYF

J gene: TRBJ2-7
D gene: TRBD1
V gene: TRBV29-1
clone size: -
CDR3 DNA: TGCAGCGTGTCACAGGGGGCGTACGAGCAGTACTTC
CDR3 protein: CSVSQGAYEQYF

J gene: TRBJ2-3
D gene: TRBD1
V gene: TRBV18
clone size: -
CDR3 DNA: TGTGCCAGCTCCGGACAGGGTGTAGTAGATACGCAGTATTTT
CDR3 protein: CASSGQGVVDTQYF

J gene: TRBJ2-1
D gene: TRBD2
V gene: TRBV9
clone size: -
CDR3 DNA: TGTGCCAGCAGCCCGACTAGCGGTTACAATGAGCAGTTCTTC
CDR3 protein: CASSPTSGYNEQFF

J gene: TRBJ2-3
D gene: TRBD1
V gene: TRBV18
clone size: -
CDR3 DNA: TGTGCCAGCTCCCAGGACAGGGTCCCCCCAGATACGCAGTATTTT
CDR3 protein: CASSQDRVPPDTQYF

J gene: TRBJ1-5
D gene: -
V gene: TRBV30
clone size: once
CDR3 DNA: TGTGCCTGGGGGAGTCGTGGTTTGGTTAATCAGCCCCAGCATTTT
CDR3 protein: CAWGSRGLVNQPQHF